The 21 T cell receptor beta chains given below trace back to one sample, sequenced in a study of Ad26.COV2.S vaccination and SARS-CoV-2 variants. The sample's treatment: 19 received Ad26.COV2.S at low or high dose, single or two shots; several received placebo; per-sample allocation not given. Day 63 after the first vaccine or placebo injection was the time point for sampling. Produced via immunoSEQ multiplex PCR; TCRdb's table is partial and in-frame only. In the table there are over 400,000 clones, about 90% of which are singletons. This material consisted of peripheral blood, taken in a trial of Ad26.COV2.S vaccine versus placebo. Receptors originate from a person aged 18 to 59 who received the Ad26.COV2.S COVID-19 vaccine or a placebo.

The chain recombines TRBV18 with TRBJ2-3; no clear D. This CDR3 spans 12 amino acids. Trimming took off 2 bases at V and 6 bases at J, with 6 bases between the two ends. Germline assignment: CDR1 KGHSH and CDR2 LQKENI. CDR3 amino acids: CASSPMDDTQYF. The CDR3 DNA follows: TGTGCCAGCTCACCAATGGATGATACGCAGTATTTT.

The chain couples TRBV6-2 or TRBV6-3 to TRBJ2-1, with 9 positions matching TRBD2. The germline gives CDR1 MNHEY, CDR2 SVGEGT. The CDR3 covers 18 residues. J lost 4 bases, V lost 6 bases, and 16 bases had no gene match. CDR3 loop: CASSTRPARGGDYNEQFF. The CDR3 DNA sequence: TGTGCCAGCAGCACCCGACCGGCGCGCGGGGGGGATTACAATGAGCAGTTCTTC.

The chain couples TRBV19 to TRBJ1-1; D call uncertain. CDR1 and CDR2 (germline): LNHDA, SQIVND (reference sequence). V was trimmed by 11 bases and J by 4 bases, leaving 14 bases between them. The CDR3 runs 12 residues. The CDR3 nucleotides read TGTGCCGCAATCGGGCCGGGCACTGAAGCTTTCTTT. Its protein product is CAAIGPGTEAFF. The complete variable domain, with remaining parts taken from reference TRBV19 and TRBJ1-1, reads DGGITQSPKYLFRKEGQNVTLSCEQNLNHDAMYWYRQDPGQGLRLIYYSQIVNDFQKGDIAEGYSVSREKKESFPLTVTSAQKNPTAFYLCAAIGPGTEAFFGQGTRLTVV.

The chain links TRBV19 to TRBJ1-2; 7 bases match TRBD1. Germline loops: CDR1 LNHDA, CDR2 SQIVND (reference sequence). The CDR3 runs 16 residues. Losses at the gene ends were 0 bases for V and 4 bases for J; bases not matched to a gene: 8. CDR3 bases: TGTGCCAGTAGTATAGAATACAGGGGTTCTACCTATGGCTACACCTTC. Translated, it gives CASSIEYRGSTYGYTF.

The V call is TRBV4-1, the J call TRBJ1-1; tentatively, D is TRBD1 (5 bases). The germline V gene has CDR1 MGHRA and CDR2 YSYEKL. This CDR3 spans 15 amino acids. Between the trimmed V and J ends, which lost 5 bases and 4 bases, there was a span of 17 bases. CDR3 sequence (DNA): TGCGCCAGCAGCTTACGAGGGGTTTCGGGCACTGAAGCTTTCTTT. Protein sequence: CASSLRGVSGTEAFF.

This clone was seen only once. The chain carries TRBV11-2 and TRBJ2-7; the D is unclear. V lost 0 bases, J lost 6 bases, and 9 bases lay in between. Germline V CDR1 and CDR2: SGHAT, FQNNGV. This CDR3 is built from 13 residues. The CDR3 nucleotides are TGTGCCAGCAGCTTAGAGCTGCCTAGCGAGCAGTACTTC. It is translated as CASSLELPSEQYF.

J is TRBJ2-3 and V is TRBV27; perhaps D is TRBD1 or TRBD2 (5 bases each). CDR3 length: 18 residues. V lost 1 base and J 6 bases, leaving 23 bases between the germline ends. CDR1 is MNHEY, CDR2 SMNVEV, per germline (reference sequence). The DNA of the CDR3 is TGTGCCAGCAGTTTATTCAGTTTGGGACGTACTTCATCTGATACGCAGTATTTT. It translates to CASSLFSLGRTSSDTQYF.

V usage is TRBV29-1 and J usage is TRBJ2-7; TRBD2 matches at 7 bases. Germline V CDR1 and CDR2: SQVTM, ANQGSEA. Losses at the gene ends were 7 bases for V and 2 bases for J; bases not matched to a gene: 8. The CDR3 sequence is 13 residues long. This chain's CDR3 is CSAVGGRTYEQYF. The CDR3 region has the DNA TGCAGCGCTGTCGGGGGGAGAACCTACGAGCAGTACTTC.

The V call is TRBV5-1, the J call TRBJ2-1, with 8 bases aligning to TRBD1. Trimming took 2 bases from V and 0 from J; bases not matched to a gene: 7. The CDR3 contains 17 residues. Germline V lookup: CDR1 SGHRS, CDR2 YFSETQ. The CDR3 bases are TGCGCCAGCAGCTTTGGACAGGGATCAACCTCCTACAATGAGCAGTTCTTC. Translating gives CASSFGQGSTSYNEQFF.

The chain combines TRBV4-3 with TRBJ2-1; TRBD2 agrees at 11 bases. The CDR3 has 18 residues. V dropped 0 bases and J dropped 3; count of bases not matched to a gene: 7. The germline V gene encodes CDR1 LGHNA and CDR2 YSLEER. The CDR3 sequence: CASSQESILAGGYNEQFF. For the CDR3, the DNA is TGCGCCAGCAGCCAAGAATCCATTCTAGCGGGGGGCTACAATGAGCAGTTCTTC.

V is TRBV7-9 and J is TRBJ2-1; 13 bases match TRBD2. The length of the CDR3 is 16 residues. CDR1 is SEHNR, CDR2 FQNEAQ, per germline (reference sequence). With V trimmed by 5 bases and J by 9 bases, 10 bases remained unmatched. CDR3 residues: CASSQGTSGAGGEQFF. CDR3 in DNA: TGTGCCAGCAGCCAAGGGACTAGCGGGGCTGGGGGTGAGCAGTTCTTC.

The chain carries TRBV5-8 and TRBJ2-7; 8 bases map to TRBD2. Trimming took 2 bases from V and 7 from J; bases not matched to a gene: 14. This CDR3 is 16 amino acids long. Germline CDR1 and CDR2: SGHTS and YDEGEE. The CDR3 here is CASSLRLARSGGEQYF. The CDR3 coding sequence is TGTGCCAGCAGCTTAAGACTAGCGAGGTCCGGAGGAGAGCAGTACTTC.

The chain uses TRBV6-5 and TRBJ1-5; tentative D call: TRBD1 (6 bases). The length of the CDR3 is 14 residues. V lost 5 bases and J lost 7, with 15 bases in between. CDR1 MNHEY and CDR2 SVGAGI come from the germline V gene. CDR3 amino acids: CASSPLDSGQPQHF. Here the CDR3 DNA reads TGTGCCAGCAGTCCTTTGGACAGTGGCCAGCCCCAGCATTTT.

In this sample, this clone turned up once. V gene TRBV2 combines with J gene TRBJ1-5; weak D call: TRBD1 (5 bases). The germline gives CDR1 SNHLY, CDR2 FYNNEI. The V and J ends lost 6 bases and 3 bases respectively, with 12 bases between them. CDR3 length equals 14 residues. CDR3 nucleotides: TGTGCCAGCAGACCGGGACGCCCCAATCAGCCCCAGCATTTT. Encoded protein: CASRPGRPNQPQHF.

In its sample, this clone was seen once. This chain connects TRBV15 to TRBJ1-2; no clear D gene. Looked up from germline, CDR1 is LNHNV and CDR2 is YYDKDF (reference sequence). V was cut by 6 bases and J by 0 bases, with 5 bases left in between. The CDR3 has 12 residues. CDR3 protein: CATRGTNYGYTF. DNA for the CDR3: TGTGCCACCAGGGGGACTAACTATGGCTACACCTTC.

The CDR3 sequence: CASSPMRGFYTGELFF. In nucleotides, the CDR3 is TGTGCCAGCAGCCCGATGAGGGGGTTTTACACCGGGGAGCTGTTTTTT. This chain links TRBV13 with TRBJ2-2, with D perhaps matching TRBD1 (6 bases). Trimming removed 5 bases at V and 3 bases at J, with 16 bases between. The CDR3 length is 16 residues. Germline V CDR1 and CDR2: PRHDT, FYEKMQ (reference sequence).

The chain is built from TRBV19 and TRBJ1-5, with TRBD1 matching over 9 bases. Trimming at V came to 3 bases and at J to 5 bases, leaving 2 bases not matched to a gene. This CDR3 comprises 14 residues. From germline, CDR1 is LNHDA and CDR2 SQIVND (reference sequence). CDR3 amino acids: CASSMWTGDQPQHF. For the CDR3, the DNA is TGTGCCAGTAGTATGTGGACAGGGGATCAGCCCCAGCATTTT.

The chain carries TRBV19 and TRBJ2-1; 15 bases match TRBD2. The germline gives CDR1 LNHDA, CDR2 SQIVND (reference sequence). This CDR3 comprises 18 residues. V shed 3 bases, J shed 8 bases, and the junction held 11 bases outside the gene matches. The CDR3 sequence: CASSIEGLAGGHGDEQFF. As DNA, the CDR3 is TGTGCCAGTAGTATCGAGGGACTAGCGGGGGGCCACGGGGATGAGCAGTTCTTC.

This clone was counted once. The rearrangement joins TRBV7-9 to TRBJ2-2; TRBD2 matches at 12 bases. The CDR3 contains 16 residues. Germline values: CDR1 SEHNR, CDR2 FQNEAQ (reference sequence). The V gene end was trimmed by 5 bases and the J gene end by 1 base; junction bases not matched to a gene: 2. CDR3 protein: CASSPTSGGNTGELFF. Here the CDR3 DNA reads TGTGCCAGCAGCCCGACTAGCGGGGGGAACACCGGGGAGCTGTTTTTT. Variable domain in full (rest from reference TRBV7-9 and TRBJ2-2): DTGVSQNPRHKITKRGQNVTFRCDPISEHNRLYWYRQTLGQGPEFLTYFQNEAQLEKSRLLSDRFSAERPKGSFSTLEIQRTEQGDSAMYLCASSPTSGGNTGELFFGEGSRLTVL.

The chain is built from TRBV28 and TRBJ1-6; no clear D gene. The germline V and J ends were trimmed by 1 base and 14 bases, with 12 bases remaining between them. Germline loops: CDR1 MDHEN, CDR2 SYDVKM. CDR3 size: 13 residues. Here the CDR3 reads CASSLSDRRALHF. DNA of the CDR3: TGTGCCAGCAGTTTATCCGACCGGCGGGCCCTCCACTTT. The whole variable domain, filled in from reference TRBV28 and TRBJ1-6, reads DVKVTQSSRYLVKRTGEKVFLECVQDMDHENMFWYRQDPGLGLRLIYFSYDVKMKEKGDIPEGYSVSREKKERFSLILESASTNQTSMYLCASSLSDRRALHFGNGTRLTVT.

This chain links TRBV9 with TRBJ1-6; maybe TRBD1 (5 bases). This CDR3 contains 16 residues. V was cut by 3 bases and J by 5 bases, with 15 bases left in between. Germline CDR1 and CDR2: SGDLS and YYNGEE. DNA of the CDR3: TGTGCCAGCAGCGCGGGGGGAGGCAGCGATAATTCACCCCTCCACTTT. Protein sequence: CASSAGGGSDNSPLHF.